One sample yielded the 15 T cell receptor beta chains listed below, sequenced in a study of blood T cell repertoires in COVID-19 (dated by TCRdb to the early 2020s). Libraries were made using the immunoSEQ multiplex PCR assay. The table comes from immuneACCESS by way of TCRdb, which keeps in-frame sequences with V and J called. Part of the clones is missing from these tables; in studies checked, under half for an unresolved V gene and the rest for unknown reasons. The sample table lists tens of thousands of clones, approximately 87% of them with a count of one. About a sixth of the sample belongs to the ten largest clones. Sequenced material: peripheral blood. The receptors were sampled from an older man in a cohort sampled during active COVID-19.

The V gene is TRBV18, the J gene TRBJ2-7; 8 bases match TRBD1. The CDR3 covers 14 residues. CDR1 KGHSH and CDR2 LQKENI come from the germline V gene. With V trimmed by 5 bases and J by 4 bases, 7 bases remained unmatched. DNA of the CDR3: TGTGCCAGCTCAGACAGGGGCATAAGGTACGAGCAGTACGTC. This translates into CASSDRGIRYEQYV.

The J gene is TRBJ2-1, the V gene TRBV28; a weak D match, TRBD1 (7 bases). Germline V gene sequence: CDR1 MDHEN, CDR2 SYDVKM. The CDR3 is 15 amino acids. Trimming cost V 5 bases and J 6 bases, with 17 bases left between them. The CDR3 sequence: CASSPPQGGRNEQFF. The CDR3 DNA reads TGTGCCAGCAGTCCCCCGCAGGGGGGACGCAATGAGCAGTTCTTC.

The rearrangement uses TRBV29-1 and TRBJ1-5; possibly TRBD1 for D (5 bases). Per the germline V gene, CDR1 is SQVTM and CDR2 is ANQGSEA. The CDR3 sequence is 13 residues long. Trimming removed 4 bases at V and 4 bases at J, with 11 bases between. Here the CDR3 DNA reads TGCAGCGTTGCAGGGAAACAAAATCAGCCCCAGCATTTT. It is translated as CSVAGKQNQPQHF.

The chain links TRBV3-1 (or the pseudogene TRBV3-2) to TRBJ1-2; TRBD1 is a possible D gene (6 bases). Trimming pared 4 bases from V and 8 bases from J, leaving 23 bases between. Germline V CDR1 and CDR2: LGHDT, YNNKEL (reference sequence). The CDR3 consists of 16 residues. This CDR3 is CASSLNDARGGAGYTF. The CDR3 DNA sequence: TGTGCCAGCAGCCTTAACGACGCCAGGGGTGGTGCGGGCTACACCTTC.

The CDR3 region is CSAGQGDEKLFF. The CDR3 DNA is TGCAGCGCAGGACAGGGTGATGAAAAACTGTTTTTT. This rearrangement joins TRBV29-1 to TRBJ1-4, with TRBD1 identical over 8 bases. Germline V gene data show CDR1 as SQVTM and CDR2 as ANQGSEA. This CDR3 has 12 residues. The ends lost 7 bases at V and 6 bases at J; junction bases unmatched: 4.

CDR3 loop: CASSVAGVLDTQYF. In DNA, the CDR3 is TGTGCCAGCAGCGTAGCAGGGGTTTTGGATACGCAGTATTTT. V gene TRBV9 combines with J gene TRBJ2-3; perhaps TRBD1 as D (6 bases). Germline CDR1 is SGDLS and CDR2 is YYNGEE. This CDR3 spans 14 amino acids. Trimming took 0 bases from V and 6 from J, leaving 11 bases between them.

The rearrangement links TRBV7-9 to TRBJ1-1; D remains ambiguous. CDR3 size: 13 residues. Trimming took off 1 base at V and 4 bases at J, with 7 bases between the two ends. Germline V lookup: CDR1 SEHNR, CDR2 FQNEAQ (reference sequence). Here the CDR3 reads CASSLGHATEAFF. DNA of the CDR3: TGTGCCAGCAGCTTAGGGCATGCCACTGAAGCTTTCTTT.

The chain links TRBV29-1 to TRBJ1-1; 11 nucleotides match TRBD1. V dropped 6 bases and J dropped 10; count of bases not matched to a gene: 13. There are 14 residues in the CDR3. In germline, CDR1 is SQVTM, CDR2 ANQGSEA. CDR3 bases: TGCAGCGTAATCCGGGACAGGGGGTTGGGAGCAGCTTTCTTT. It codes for CSVIRDRGLGAAFF.

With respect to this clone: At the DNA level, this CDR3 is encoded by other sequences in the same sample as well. CDR3 DNA sequence: TGCGCCAGCAGCGTCCAGGGAAGCACAGATACGCAGTATTTT. Protein sequence: CASSVQGSTDTQYF. The rearrangement joins TRBV5-1 to TRBJ2-3; TRBD1 might be the D (5 bases). Germline CDR1 and CDR2: SGHRS and YFSETQ. The CDR3 length is 14 residues. V lost 4 bases and J lost 0, with 9 bases in between.

CDR3 sequence: CASKGQGAEAFF. The CDR3 DNA sequence: TGTGCCAGCAAAGGACAGGGGGCGGAAGCTTTCTTT. The chain couples TRBV6-6 to TRBJ1-1, with 11 nucleotides matching TRBD1. Per the germline V gene, CDR1 is MNHNY and CDR2 is SVGAGI (reference sequence). J gave up 8 bases and V 7 bases, and 3 bases lay outside the gene matches. This CDR3 comprises 12 residues.

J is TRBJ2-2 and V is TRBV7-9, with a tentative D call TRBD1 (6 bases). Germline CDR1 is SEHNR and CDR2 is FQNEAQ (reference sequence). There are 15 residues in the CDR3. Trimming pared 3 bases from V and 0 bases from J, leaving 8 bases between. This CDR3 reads CASSLDRANTGELFF. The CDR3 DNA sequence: TGTGCCAGCAGCTTGGACAGAGCGAACACCGGGGAGCTGTTTTTT.

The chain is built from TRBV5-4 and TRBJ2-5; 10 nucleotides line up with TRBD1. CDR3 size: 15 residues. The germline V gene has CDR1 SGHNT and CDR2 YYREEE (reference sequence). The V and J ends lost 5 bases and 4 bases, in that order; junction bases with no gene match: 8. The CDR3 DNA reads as TGTGCCAGCAGTAGGGACAGGGGACTGGGAGAGACCCAGTACTTC. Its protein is CASSRDRGLGETQYF.

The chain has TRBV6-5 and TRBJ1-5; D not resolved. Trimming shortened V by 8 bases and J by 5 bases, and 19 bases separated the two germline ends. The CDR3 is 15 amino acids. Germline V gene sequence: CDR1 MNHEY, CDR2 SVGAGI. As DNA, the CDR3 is TGTGCCAGCGTACCGTCCACAGTCGTGGATCAGCCCCAGCATTTT. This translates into CASVPSTVVDQPQHF.

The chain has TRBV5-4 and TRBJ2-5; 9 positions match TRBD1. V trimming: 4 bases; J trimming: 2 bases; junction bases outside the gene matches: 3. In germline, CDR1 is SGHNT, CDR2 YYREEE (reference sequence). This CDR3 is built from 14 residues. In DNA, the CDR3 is TGTGCCAGCAGCAACGACAGGGGGCAAGAGACCCAGTACTTC. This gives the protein CASSNDRGQETQYF. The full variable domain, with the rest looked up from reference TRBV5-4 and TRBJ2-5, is ETGVTQSPTHLIKTRGQQVTLRCSSQSGHNTVSWYQQALGQGPQFIFQYYREEENGRGNFPPRFSGLQFPNYSSELNVNALELDDSALYLCASSNDRGQETQYFGPGTRLLVL.

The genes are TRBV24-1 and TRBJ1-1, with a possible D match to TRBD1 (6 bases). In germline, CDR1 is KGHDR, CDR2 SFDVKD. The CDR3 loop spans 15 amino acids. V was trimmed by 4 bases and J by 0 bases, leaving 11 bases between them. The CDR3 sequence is CATSDPRDMNTEAFF. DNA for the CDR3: TGTGCCACCAGTGACCCCAGGGACATGAACACTGAAGCTTTCTTT.